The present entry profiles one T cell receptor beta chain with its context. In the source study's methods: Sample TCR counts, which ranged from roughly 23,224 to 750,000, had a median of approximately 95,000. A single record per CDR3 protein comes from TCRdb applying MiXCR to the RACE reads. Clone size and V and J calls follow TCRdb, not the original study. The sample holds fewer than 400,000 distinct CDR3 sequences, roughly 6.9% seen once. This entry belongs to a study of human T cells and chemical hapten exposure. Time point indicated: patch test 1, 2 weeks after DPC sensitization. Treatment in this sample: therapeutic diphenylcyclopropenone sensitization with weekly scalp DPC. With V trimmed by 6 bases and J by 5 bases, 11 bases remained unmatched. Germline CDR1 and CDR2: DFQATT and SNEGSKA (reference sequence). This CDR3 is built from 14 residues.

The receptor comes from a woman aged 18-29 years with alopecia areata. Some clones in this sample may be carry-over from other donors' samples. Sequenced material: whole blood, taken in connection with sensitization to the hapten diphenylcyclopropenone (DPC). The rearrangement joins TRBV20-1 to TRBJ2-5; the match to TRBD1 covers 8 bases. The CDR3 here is CSACRTGRVETQYF. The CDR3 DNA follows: TGCAGTGCCTGTAGGACAGGGAGAGTGGAGACCCAGTACTTC.